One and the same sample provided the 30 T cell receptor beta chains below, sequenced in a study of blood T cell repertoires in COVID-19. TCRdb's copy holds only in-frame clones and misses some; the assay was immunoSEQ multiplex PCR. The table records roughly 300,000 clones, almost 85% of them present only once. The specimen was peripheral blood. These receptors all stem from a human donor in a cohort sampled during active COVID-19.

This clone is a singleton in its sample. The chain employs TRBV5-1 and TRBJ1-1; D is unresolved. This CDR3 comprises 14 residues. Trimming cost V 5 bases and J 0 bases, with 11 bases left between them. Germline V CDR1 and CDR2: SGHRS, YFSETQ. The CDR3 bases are TGCGCCAGCAGGGTCAGCGGAATGAACACTGAAGCTTTCTTT. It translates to CASRVSGMNTEAFF.

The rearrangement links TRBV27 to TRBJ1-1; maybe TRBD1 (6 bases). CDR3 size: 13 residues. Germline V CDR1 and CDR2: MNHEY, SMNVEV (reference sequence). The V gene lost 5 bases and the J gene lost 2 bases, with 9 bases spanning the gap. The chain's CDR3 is CASSRGFNTEAFF. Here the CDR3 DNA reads TGTGCCAGCAGTAGGGGGTTTAACACTGAAGCTTTCTTT.

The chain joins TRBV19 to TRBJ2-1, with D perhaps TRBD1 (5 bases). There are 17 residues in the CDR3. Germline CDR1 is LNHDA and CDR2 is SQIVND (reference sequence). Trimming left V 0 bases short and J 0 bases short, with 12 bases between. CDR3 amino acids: CASSIDPQGSSYNEQFF. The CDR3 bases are TGTGCCAGTAGTATAGATCCTCAGGGTAGCTCCTACAATGAGCAGTTCTTC.

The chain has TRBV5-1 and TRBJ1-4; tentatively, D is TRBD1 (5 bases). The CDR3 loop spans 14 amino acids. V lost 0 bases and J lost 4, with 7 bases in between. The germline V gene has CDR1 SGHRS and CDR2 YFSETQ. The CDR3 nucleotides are TGCGCCAGCAGCTTGGAGGGGTTTAATGAAAAACTGTTTTTT. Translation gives CASSLEGFNEKLFF.

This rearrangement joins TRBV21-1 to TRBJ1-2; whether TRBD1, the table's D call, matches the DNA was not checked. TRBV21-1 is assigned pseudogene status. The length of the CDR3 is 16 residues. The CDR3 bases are TGTGCCAGCAAAGGGACGGGCCAGGGGGCCGACTATGGCTACACCTTC. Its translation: CASKGTGQGADYGYTF.

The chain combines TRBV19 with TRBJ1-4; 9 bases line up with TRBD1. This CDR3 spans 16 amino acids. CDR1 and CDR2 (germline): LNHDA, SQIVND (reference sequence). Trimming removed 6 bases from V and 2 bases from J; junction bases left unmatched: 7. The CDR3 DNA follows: TGTGCCAGTAGACAAACGGGGACAGGGACTAATGAAAAACTGTTTTTT. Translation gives CASRQTGTGTNEKLFF.

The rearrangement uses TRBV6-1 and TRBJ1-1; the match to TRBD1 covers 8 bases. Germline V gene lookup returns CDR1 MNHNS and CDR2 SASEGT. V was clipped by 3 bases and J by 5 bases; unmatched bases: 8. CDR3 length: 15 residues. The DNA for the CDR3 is TGTGCCAGCAGTGAGCCCGGACAGGGTTGGACTGAAGCTTTCTTT. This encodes CASSEPGQGWTEAFF.

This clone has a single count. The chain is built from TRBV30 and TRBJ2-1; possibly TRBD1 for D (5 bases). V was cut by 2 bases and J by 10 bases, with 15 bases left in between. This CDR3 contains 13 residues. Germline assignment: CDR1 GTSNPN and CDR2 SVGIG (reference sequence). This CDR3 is CAWSPPGIEEQFF. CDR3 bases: TGTGCCTGGAGTCCCCCAGGGATAGAGGAGCAGTTCTTC.

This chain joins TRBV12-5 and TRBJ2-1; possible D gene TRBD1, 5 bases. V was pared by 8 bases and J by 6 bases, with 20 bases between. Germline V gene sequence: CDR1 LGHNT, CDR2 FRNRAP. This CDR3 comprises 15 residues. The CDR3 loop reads CASSERQPLGNEQFF. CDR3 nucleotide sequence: TGTGCTAGTTCCGAAAGACAGCCTCTCGGCAATGAGCAGTTCTTC. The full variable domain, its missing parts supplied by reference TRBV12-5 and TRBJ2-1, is DARVTQTPRHKVTEMGQEVTMRCQPILGHNTVFWYRQTMMQGLELLAYFRNRAPLDDSGMPKDRFSAEMPDATLATLKIQPSEPRDSAVYFCASSERQPLGNEQFFGPGTRLTVL.

CDR3 in amino acids: CASNGDGPSTGEQYF. Written as DNA, the CDR3 is TGTGCCAGCAACGGCGACGGACCAAGTACGGGAGAGCAGTACTTC. V and J are TRBV6-5 and TRBJ2-7, with a possible D match to TRBD2 (5 bases). There are 15 residues in the CDR3. Trimming removed 7 bases at V and 7 bases at J, with 23 bases between. The germline CDR1 and CDR2 sequences are MNHEY and SVGAGI.

This CDR3 reads CSASRGYTF. As DNA, the CDR3 is TGCAGTGCTAGTCGTGGCTACACCTTC. The V call is TRBV20-1, the J call TRBJ1-2; D is ambiguous. V was clipped by 3 bases and J by 7 bases, with 3 bases between them. Germline CDR1 and CDR2: DFQATT and SNEGSKA (reference sequence). The CDR3 loop spans 9 amino acids.

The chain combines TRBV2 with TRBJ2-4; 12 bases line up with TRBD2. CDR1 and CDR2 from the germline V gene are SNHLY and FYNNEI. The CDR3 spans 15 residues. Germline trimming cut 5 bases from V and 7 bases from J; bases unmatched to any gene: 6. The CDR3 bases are TGTGCCAGCAGTCTAGCGGGGGGGCATTTTAACATTCAGTACTTC. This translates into CASSLAGGHFNIQYF. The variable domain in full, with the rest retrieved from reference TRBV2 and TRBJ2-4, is EPEVTQTPSHQVTQMGQEVILRCVPISNHLYFYWYRQILGQKVEFLVSFYNNEISEKSEIFDDQFSVERPDGSNFTLKIRSTKLEDSAMYFCASSLAGGHFNIQYFGAGTRLSVL.

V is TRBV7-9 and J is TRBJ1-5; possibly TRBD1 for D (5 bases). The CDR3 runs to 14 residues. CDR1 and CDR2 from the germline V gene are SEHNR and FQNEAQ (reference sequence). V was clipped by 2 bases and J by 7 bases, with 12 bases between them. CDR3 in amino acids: CASSLQGGKQPQHF. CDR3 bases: TGTGCCAGCAGCTTACAGGGTGGAAAACAGCCCCAGCATTTT.

The chain's CDR3 is CASSSKTGGNQPQHF. Written as DNA, the CDR3 is TGTGCCAGCAGTTCAAAGACAGGGGGCAATCAGCCCCAGCATTTT. V is TRBV5-5 and J is TRBJ1-5, with 8 bases that match TRBD1. With V trimmed by 5 bases and J by 2 bases, 6 bases remained unmatched. The CDR3 loop spans 15 amino acids. The germline V gene has CDR1 SGHKS and CDR2 YYEKEE (reference sequence).

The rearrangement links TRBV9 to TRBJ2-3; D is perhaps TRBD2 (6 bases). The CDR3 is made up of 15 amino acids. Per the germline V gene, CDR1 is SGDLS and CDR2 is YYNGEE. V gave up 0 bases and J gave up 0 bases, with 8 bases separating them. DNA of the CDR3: TGTGCCAGCAGCGTAGGGACTACAAGCACAGATACGCAGTATTTT. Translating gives CASSVGTTSTDTQYF.

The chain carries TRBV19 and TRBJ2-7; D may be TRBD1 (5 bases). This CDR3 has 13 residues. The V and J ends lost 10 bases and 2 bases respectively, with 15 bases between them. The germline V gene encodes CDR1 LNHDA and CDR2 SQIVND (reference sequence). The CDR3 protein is CATRQTLTYEQYF. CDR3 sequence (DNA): TGTGCCACCCGACAGACCCTTACCTACGAGCAGTACTTC.

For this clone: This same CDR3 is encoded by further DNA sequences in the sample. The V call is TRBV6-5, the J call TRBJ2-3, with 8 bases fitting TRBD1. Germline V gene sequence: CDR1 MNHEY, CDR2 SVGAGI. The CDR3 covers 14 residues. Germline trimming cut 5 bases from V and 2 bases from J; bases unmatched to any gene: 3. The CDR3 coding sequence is TGTGCCAGCAGTCGACAGGGGTACACAGATACGCAGTATTTT. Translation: CASSRQGYTDTQYF.

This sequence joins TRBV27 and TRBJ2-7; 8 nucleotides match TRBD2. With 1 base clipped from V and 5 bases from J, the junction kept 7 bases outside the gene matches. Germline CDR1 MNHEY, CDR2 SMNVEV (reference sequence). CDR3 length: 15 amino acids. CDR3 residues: CASSLWGLGPDEQYF. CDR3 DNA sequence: TGTGCCAGCAGTTTATGGGGACTAGGCCCGGACGAGCAGTACTTC.

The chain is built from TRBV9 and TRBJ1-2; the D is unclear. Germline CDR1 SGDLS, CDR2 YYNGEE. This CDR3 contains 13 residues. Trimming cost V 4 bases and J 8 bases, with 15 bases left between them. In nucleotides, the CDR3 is TGTGCCAGCAGCTTTAATTTCGGGGAAGGCTACACCTTC. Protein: CASSFNFGEGYTF.

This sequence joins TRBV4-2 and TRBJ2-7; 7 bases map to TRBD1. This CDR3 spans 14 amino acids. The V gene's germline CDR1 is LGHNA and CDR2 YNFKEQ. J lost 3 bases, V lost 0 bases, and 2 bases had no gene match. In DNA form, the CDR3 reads TGTGCCAGCAGCCAAGATCGGGACAGCTACGAGCAGTACTTC. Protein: CASSQDRDSYEQYF.

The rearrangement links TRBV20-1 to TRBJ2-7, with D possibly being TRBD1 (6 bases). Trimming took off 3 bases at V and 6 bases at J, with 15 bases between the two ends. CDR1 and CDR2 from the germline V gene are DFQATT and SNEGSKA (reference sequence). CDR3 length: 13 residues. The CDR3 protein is CSASWQGTREQYF. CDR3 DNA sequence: TGCAGTGCTAGTTGGCAGGGGACCCGCGAGCAGTACTTC.

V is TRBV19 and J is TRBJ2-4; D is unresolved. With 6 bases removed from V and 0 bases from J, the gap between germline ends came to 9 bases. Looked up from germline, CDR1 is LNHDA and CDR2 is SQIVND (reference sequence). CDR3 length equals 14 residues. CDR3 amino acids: CASSLGLAKNIQYF. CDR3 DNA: TGTGCCAGTAGCTTGGGCCTAGCCAAAAACATTCAGTACTTC.

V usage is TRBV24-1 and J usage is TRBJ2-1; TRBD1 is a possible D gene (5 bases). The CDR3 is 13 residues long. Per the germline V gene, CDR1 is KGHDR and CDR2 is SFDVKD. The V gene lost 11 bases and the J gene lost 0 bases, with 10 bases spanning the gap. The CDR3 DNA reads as TGTGCCAGCACCGACAGCTCCTACAATGAGCAGTTCTTC. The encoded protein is CASTDSSYNEQFF.

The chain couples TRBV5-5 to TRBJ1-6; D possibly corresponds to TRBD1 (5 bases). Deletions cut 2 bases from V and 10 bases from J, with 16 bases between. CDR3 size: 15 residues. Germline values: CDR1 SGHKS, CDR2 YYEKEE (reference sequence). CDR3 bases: TGTGCCAGCAGCTTAGGTCAGGGTGCCGGGTCACCCCTCCACTTT. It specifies CASSLGQGAGSPLHF.

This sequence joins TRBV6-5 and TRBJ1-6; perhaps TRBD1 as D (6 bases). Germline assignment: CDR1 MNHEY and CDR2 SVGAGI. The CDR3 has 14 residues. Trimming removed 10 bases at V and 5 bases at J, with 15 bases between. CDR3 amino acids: CATNRDRHNSPLHF. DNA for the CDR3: TGTGCCACAAACAGGGACCGACATAATTCACCCCTCCACTTT.

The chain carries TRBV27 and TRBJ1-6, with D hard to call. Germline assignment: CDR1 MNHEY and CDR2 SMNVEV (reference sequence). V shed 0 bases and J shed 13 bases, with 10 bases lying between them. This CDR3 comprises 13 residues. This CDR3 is CASSLSGIPPLHF. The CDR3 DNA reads TGTGCCAGCAGTTTATCCGGGATTCCGCCCCTCCACTTT.

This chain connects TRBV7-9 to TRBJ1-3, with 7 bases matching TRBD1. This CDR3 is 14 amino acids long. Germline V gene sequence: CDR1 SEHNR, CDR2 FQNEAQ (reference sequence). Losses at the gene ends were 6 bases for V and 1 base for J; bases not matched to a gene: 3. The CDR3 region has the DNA TGTGCCAGCAGGGAGGGGGCGTCTGGAAACACCATATATTTT. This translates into CASREGASGNTIYF.

CDR3: CASRADSSPLHF. CDR3 nucleotides: TGTGCCAGCAGGGCGGACAGTTCGCCTCTCCACTTT. This chain connects TRBV2 to TRBJ1-6, with D possibly TRBD1 on 6 matching bases. Germline V gives CDR1 SNHLY, CDR2 FYNNEI. This CDR3 is 12 amino acids long. With 6 bases removed from V and 16 bases from J, the gap between germline ends came to 16 bases.

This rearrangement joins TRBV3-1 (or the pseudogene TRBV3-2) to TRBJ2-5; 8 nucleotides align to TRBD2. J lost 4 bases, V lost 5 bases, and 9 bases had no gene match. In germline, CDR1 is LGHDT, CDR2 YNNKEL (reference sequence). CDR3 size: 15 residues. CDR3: CASSIGLAGLETQYF. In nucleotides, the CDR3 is TGTGCCAGCAGCATCGGACTAGCAGGTCTAGAGACCCAGTACTTC.

The CDR3 nucleotides are TGTGCCAGCAGTCCGACAGGGGACCCTTCTGGGGCCAACGTCCTGACTTTC. Translation gives CASSPTGDPSGANVLTF. V is TRBV25-1 and J is TRBJ2-6; TRBD1 agrees at 8 bases. The V segment lost 5 bases and the J segment 1 base; nucleotides outside the gene matches: 7. The CDR3 is made up of 17 amino acids. The germline gives CDR1 MGHDK, CDR2 SYGVNS.